This T cell receptor beta chain comes out of a study of early T cells in non-severe SARS-CoV-2 infection. Study-wide context: Investigators sequenced bulk RNA drawn from unsorted whole blood, and chains remained unpaired. Study results and limitations: Comparison of clonotypes with VDJdb favored anti-spike CD8 responses while missing private and CD4 specificities.

Researchers tagged individual cDNA molecules with unique molecular identifiers. One entry per CDR3 protein, called by TCRdb with MiXCR from the 5' RACE reads. The sample carries about 77,000 distinct CDR3 sequences, about 5% recorded once. This clonotype has only a few counts. What it binds is unknown. V was pared by 8 bases and J by 0 bases, with 8 bases between. The length of the CDR3 is 13 residues. Germline V gene sequence: CDR1 DFQATT, CDR2 SNEGSKA (reference sequence). The receptor was isolated from an adult who was a healthcare worker with PCR-confirmed SARS-CoV-2 infection or an uninfected control (not recorded which). The chain combines TRBV20-1 with TRBJ2-6; D is ambiguous. The sample consisted of whole blood, taken at baseline. CDR3 in DNA: TGCAGTTCCAAGAGCTCTGGGGCCAACGTCCTGACTTTC. This codes for CSSKSSGANVLTF.